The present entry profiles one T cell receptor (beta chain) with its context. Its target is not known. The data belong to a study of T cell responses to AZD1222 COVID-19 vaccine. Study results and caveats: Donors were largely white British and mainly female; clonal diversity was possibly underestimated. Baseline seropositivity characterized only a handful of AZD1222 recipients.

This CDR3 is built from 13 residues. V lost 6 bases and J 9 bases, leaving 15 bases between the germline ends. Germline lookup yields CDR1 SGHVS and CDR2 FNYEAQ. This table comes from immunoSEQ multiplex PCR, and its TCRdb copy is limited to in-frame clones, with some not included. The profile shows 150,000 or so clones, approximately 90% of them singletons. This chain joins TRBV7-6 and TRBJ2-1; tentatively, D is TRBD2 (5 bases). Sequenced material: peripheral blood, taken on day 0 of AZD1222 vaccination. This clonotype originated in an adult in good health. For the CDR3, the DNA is TGTGCCAGCAGTACTGATTTACGGGGTGAGCAGTTCTTC. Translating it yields CASSTDLRGEQFF.